This T cell receptor beta chain was sequenced for a study of blood T cells in healthy people across ages. A second PCR, run for about 6 to 11 cycles, used a sample-barcoded 5' primer plus a J-beta primer mix. Each cDNA molecule was tagged by a template-switch adaptor that had 12 random nucleotides. TCRdb redid the calling of the 5' RACE reads with MiXCR, one entry per CDR3 protein. The data show 1,100,000 or so distinct CDR3 sequences, more than 35% seen once. General study results and limits: Diversity was estimated from one million T cells, and these estimates were considered underestimates.

With regard to this clonotype: Its antigen is not identified.

The sequenced sample was blood. The receptor comes from a woman aged 60-75 years in good health.

The CDR3 DNA is TGCAGCCTCGGTCCCGGGACTAGCGTTATTAATGAGCAGTTCTTC. Residues: CSLGPGTSVINEQFF. The chain is built from TRBV20-1 and TRBJ2-1; 10 nucleotides agree with TRBD2. CDR3 size: 15 residues. CDR1 and CDR2 (germline): DFQATT, SNEGSKA (reference sequence).